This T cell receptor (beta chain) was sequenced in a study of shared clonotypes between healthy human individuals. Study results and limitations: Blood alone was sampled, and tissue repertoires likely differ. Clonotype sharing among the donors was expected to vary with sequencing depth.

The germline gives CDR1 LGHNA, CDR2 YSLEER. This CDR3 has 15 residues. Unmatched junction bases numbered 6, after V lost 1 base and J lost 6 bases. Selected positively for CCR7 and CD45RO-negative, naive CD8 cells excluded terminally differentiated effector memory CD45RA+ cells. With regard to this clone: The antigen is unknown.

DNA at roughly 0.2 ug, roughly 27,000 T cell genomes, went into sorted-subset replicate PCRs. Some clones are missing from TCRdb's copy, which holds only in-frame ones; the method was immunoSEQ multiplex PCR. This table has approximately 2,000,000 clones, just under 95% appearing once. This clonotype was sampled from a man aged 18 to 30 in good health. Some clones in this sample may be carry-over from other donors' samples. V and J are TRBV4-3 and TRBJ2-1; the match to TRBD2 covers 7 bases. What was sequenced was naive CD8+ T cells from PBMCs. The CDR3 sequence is CASSQVEGRGNEQFF. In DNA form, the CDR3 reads TGCGCCAGCAGCCAAGTGGAGGGGAGGGGCAATGAGCAGTTCTTC.